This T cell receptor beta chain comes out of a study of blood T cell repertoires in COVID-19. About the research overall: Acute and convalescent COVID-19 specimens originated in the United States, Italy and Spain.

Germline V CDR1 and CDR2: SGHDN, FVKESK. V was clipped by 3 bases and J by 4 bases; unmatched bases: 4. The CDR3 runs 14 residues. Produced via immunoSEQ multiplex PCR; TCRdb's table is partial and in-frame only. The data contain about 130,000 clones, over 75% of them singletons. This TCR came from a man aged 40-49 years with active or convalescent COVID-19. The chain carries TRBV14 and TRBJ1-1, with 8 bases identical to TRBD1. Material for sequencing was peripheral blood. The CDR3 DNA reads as TGTGCCAGCAGCCACTCGACAGGGGCCACTGAAGCTTTCTTT. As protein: CASSHSTGATEAFF.